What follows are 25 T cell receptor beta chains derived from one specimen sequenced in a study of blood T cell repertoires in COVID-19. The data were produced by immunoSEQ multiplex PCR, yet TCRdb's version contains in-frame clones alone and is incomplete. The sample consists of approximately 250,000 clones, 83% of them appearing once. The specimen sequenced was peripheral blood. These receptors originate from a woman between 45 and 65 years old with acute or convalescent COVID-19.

The DNA for the CDR3 is TGTGCCAGCATTTCCGGGGAAGGCTACACCTTC. Protein product: CASISGEGYTF. The chain recombines TRBV25-1 with TRBJ1-2; D ambiguous. The CDR3 totals 11 residues. V lost 7 bases and J lost 8, with 11 bases in between. CDR1 is MGHDK, CDR2 SYGVNS, per germline.

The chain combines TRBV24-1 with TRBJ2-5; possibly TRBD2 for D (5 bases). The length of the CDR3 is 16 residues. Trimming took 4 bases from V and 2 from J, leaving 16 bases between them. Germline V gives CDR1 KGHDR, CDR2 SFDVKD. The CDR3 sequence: CATSDPPGGQQETQYF. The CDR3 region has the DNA TGTGCCACCAGTGACCCCCCCGGCGGGCAACAAGAGACCCAGTACTTC.

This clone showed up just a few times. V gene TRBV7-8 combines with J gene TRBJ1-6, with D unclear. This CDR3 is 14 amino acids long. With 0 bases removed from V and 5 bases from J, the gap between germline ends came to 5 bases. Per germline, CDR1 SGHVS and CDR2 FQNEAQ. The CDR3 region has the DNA TGTGCCAGCAGCTTAGCGACACATAATTCACCCCTCCACTTT. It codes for CASSLATHNSPLHF.

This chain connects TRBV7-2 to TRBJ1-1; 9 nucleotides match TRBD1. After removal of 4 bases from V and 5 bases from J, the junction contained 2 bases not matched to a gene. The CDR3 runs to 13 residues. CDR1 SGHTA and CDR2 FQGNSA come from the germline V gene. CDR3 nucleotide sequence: TGTGCCAGCAGCTCCGGACAGGGGACTGAAGCTTTCTTT. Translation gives CASSSGQGTEAFF.

This chain's CDR3 is CASSLGASGGETQYF. The CDR3 DNA sequence: TGTGCCAGCAGCTTAGGGGCTAGCGGGGGGGAGACCCAGTACTTC. V usage is TRBV11-2 and J usage is TRBJ2-5; 11 bases are shared with TRBD2. The germline V gene encodes CDR1 SGHAT and CDR2 FQNNGV. V shed 1 base and J 5 bases; nucleotides not matched to a gene: 3. The CDR3 spans 15 residues.

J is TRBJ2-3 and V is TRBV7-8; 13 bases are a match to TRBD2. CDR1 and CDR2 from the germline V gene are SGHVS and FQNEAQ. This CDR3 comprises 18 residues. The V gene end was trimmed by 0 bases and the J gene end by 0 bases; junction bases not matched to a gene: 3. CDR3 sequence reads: CASSLAPGLAGSTDTQYF. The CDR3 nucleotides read TGTGCCAGCAGCTTAGCTCCGGGACTAGCGGGGAGCACAGATACGCAGTATTTT.

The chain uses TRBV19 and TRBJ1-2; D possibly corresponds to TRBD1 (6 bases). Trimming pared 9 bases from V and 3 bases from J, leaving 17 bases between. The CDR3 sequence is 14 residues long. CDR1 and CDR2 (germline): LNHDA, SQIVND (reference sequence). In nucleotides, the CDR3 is TGTGCCAGCCGCCGGGACATTAAAGACTATGGCTACACCTTC. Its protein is CASRRDIKDYGYTF.

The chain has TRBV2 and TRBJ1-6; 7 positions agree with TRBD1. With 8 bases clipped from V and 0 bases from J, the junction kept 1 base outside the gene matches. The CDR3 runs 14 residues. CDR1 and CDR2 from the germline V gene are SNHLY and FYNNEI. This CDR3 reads CASGQASYNSPLHF. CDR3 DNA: TGTGCCAGCGGACAGGCCTCCTATAATTCACCCCTCCACTTT.

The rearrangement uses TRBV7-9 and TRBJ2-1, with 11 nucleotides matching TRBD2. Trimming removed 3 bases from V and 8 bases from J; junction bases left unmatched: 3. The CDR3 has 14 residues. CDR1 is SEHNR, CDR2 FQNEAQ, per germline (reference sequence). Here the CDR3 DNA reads TGTGCCAGCAGCTTTACGGGACTAGCGGATGAGCAGTTCTTC. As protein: CASSFTGLADEQFF.

The CDR3 here is CASSQVAGGRYSPLHF. DNA of the CDR3: TGTGCCAGCAGCCAAGTGGCAGGGGGCCGCTATTCACCCCTCCACTTT. The chain has TRBV14 and TRBJ1-6, with TRBD1 identical over 8 bases. The germline gives CDR1 SGHDN, CDR2 FVKESK. Trimming at V came to 1 base and at J to 8 bases, leaving 7 bases not matched to a gene. The CDR3 runs 16 residues.

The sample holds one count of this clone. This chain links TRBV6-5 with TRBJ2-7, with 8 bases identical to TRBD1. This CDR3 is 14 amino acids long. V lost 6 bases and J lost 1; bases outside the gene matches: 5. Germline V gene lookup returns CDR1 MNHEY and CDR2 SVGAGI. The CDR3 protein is CASRRTGRSYEQYF. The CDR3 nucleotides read TGTGCCAGCAGAAGGACAGGGAGGTCCTACGAGCAGTACTTC.

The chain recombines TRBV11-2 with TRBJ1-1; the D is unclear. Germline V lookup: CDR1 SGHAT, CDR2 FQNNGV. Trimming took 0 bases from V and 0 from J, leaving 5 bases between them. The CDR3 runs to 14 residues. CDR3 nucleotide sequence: TGTGCCAGCAGCTTAGACCGGTTGAACACTGAAGCTTTCTTT. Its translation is CASSLDRLNTEAFF.

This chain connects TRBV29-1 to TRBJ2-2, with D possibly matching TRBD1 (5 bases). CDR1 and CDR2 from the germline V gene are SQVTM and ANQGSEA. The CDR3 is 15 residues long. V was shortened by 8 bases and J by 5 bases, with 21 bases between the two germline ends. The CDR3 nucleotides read TGCAGCATTTCCTCAGGGAATTTAGTAACCGGGGAGCTGTTTTTT. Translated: CSISSGNLVTGELFF.

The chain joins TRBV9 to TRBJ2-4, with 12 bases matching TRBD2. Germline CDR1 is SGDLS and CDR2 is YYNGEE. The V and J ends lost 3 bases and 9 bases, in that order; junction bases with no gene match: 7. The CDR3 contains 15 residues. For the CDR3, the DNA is TGTGCCAGCAGCGGTACAGGGACTAGCGGGCTCATTCAGTACTTC. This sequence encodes CASSGTGTSGLIQYF.

The CDR3 here is CASSLGYKNIQYF. The CDR3 nucleotides are TGTGCCAGCAGCTTGGGTTACAAAAACATTCAGTACTTC. The rearrangement uses TRBV5-4 and TRBJ2-4; D ambiguous. The CDR3 loop spans 13 amino acids. Germline-derived CDR1 and CDR2 are SGHNT and YYREEE (reference sequence). The germline V and J ends were trimmed by 0 bases and 3 bases, with 4 bases remaining between them.

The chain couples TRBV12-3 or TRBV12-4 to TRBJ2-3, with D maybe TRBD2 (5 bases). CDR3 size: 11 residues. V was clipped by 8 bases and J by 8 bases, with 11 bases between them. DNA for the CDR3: TGTGCCAGCGGGAGAGTGGGTACGCAGTATTTT. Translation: CASGRVGTQYF.

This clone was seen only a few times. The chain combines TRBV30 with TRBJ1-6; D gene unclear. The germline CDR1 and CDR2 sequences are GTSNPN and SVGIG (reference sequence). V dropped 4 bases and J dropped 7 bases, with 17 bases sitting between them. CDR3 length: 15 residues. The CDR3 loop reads CAWTPGRSWNSPLHF. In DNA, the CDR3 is TGTGCCTGGACCCCAGGCAGGTCGTGGAATTCACCCCTCCACTTT.

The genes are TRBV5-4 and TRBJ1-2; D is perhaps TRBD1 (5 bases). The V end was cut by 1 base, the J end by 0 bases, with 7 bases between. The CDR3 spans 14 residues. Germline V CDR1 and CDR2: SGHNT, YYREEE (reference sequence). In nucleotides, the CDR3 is TGTGCCAGCAGCTTGACAGGTCCTAACTATGGCTACACCTTC. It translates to CASSLTGPNYGYTF.

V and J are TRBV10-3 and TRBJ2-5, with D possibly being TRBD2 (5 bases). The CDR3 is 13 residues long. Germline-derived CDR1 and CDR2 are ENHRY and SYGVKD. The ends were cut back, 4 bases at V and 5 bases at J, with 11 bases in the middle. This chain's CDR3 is CAISGPGIETQYF. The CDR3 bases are TGTGCCATCAGTGGTCCGGGGATTGAGACCCAGTACTTC.

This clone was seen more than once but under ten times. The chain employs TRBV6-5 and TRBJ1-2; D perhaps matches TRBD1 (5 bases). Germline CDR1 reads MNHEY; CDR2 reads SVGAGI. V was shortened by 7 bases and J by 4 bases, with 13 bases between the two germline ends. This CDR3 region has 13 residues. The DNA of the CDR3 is TGTGCCAGCACCTCGGGACTGGGCTATGGCTACACCTTC. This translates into CASTSGLGYGYTF.

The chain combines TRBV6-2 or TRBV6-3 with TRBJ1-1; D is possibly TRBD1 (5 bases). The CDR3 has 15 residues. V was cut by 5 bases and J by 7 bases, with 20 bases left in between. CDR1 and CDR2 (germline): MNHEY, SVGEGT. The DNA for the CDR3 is TGTGCCAGCAGTCGCACGCGGGGGGAGCGAGATGAAGCTTTCTTT. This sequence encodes CASSRTRGERDEAFF.

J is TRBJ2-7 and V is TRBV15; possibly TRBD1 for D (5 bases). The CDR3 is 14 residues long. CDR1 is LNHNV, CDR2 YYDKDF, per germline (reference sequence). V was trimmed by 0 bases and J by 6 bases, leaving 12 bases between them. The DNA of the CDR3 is TGTGCCACCAGCAGAGAATCGCAGGGTAGCGAGCAGTACTTC. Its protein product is CATSRESQGSEQYF.

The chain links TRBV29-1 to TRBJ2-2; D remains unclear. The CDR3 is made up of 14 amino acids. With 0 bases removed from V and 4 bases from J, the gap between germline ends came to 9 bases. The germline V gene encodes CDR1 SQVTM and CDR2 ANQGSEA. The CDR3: CSVEDSGLTGELFF. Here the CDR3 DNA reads TGCAGCGTTGAAGACAGTGGGCTCACCGGGGAGCTGTTTTTT.

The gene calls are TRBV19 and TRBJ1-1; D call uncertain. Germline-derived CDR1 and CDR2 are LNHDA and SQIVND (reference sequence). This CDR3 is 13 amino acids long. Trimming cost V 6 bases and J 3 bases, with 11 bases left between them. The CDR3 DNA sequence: TGTGCCAGTAGCGGGCGGGAGGACACTGAAGCTTTCTTT. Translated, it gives CASSGREDTEAFF.

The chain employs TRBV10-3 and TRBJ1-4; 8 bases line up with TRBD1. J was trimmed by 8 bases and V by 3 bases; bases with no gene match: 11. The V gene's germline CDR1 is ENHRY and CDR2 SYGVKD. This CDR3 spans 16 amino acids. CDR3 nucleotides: TGTGCCATCAGTGATGAATCGGACAGGGAGCCGGAAAAACTGTTTTTT. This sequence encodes CAISDESDREPEKLFF.